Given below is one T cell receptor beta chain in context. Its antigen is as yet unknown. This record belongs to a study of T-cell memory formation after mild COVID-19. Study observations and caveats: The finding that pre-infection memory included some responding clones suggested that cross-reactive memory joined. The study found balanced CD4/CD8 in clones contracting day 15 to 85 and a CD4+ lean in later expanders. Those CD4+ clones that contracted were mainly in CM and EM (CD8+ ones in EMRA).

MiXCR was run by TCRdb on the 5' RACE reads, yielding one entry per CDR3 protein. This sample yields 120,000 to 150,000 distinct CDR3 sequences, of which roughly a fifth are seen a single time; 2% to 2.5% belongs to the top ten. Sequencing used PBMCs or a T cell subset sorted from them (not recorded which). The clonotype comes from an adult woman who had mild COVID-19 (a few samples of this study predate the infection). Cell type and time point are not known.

The CDR3 is CASNLGTGVAEKLFF. The CDR3 region has the DNA TGCGCCAGCAATTTGGGGACAGGGGTTGCTGAAAAACTGTTTTTT. The chain has TRBV5-1 and TRBJ1-4; 10 bases map to TRBD1. J was trimmed by 7 bases and V by 6 bases; bases with no gene match: 9. CDR1 and CDR2 (germline): SGHRS, YFSETQ. The CDR3 spans 15 residues.